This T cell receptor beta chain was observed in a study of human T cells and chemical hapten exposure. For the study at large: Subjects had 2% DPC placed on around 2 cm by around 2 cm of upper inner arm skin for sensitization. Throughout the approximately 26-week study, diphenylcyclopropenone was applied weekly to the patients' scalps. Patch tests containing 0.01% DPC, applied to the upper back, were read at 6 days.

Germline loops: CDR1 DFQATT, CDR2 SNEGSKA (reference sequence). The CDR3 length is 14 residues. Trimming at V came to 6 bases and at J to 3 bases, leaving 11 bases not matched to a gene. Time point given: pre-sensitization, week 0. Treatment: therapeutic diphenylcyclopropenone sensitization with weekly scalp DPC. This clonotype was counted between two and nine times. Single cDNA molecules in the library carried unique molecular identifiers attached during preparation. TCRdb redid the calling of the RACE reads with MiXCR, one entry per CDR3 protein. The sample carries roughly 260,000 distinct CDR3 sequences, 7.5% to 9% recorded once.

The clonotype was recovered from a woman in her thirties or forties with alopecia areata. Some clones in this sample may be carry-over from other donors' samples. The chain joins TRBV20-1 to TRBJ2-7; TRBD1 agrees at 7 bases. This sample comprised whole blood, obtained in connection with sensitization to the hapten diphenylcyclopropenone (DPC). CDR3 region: CSARTGRNLYEQYF. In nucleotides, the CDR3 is TGCAGTGCCCGGACAGGCCGAAACCTCTACGAGCAGTACTTC.